The present T cell receptor beta chain was sequenced within a study of blood T cells in healthy people across ages. This CDR3 comprises 17 residues. About this clonotype itself: The junction departs from germline at one end; a sequencing error may be responsible.

It was with a sample-barcoded 5' primer and a J-beta primer mix that a second PCR of roughly 6 to 12 cycles was run. From the 5' RACE reads, TCRdb called clonotypes with MiXCR, one entry per CDR3 protein. Of about 720,000 distinct CDR3 sequences listed, about 20% are singletons. The rearrangement uses TRBV12-3 or TRBV12-4 and TRBJ2-4; 11 bases align to TRBD1. This clonotype originated in a man in his 70s in good health. The sequenced sample consisted of blood. CDR3: CASSTGQGVVANNIQYF. The CDR3 DNA sequence: TGTGCCAGCAGCACGGGACAGGGGGTAGTAGCCAACAACATTCAGTACTTC.